This TCR beta chain originates from a study of blood T cell repertoires in COVID-19. In the authors' methods: By means of reference gene primer amplification, nucleated cell counts were estimated. Sequencing used immunoSEQ multiplex PCR; TCRdb keeps in-frame clones, though not all of them. V and J calls and clone size come straight from that table; D and trimming were deduced from the DNA. The table shows under 500,000 clones, with around 89% occurring only once. V shed 6 bases, J shed 13 bases, and the junction held 9 bases outside the gene matches. This CDR3 has 13 residues. This chain links TRBV12-3 or TRBV12-4 with TRBJ2-1, with 10 nucleotides matching TRBD1. This clonotype was obtained from a woman in her twenties or thirties with acute or convalescent COVID-19. Input material: peripheral blood. CDR3 DNA sequence: TGTGCCAGCAGCGAGCGACAGGGGGCTGGTCAGTTCTTC. This codes for CASSERQGAGQFF.